This T cell receptor (beta chain) was identified in a study of CD8 T cells in Susac syndrome. Across the whole study: Treatment status at blood draw for the Susac syndrome patients was therapy-naive, corticosteroids, or intravenous immunoglobulin alone.

With respect to this clonotype: Its matching antigen is unknown.

The V and J ends lost 5 bases and 6 bases respectively, with 17 bases between them. The CDR3 length is 15 residues. CDR1 and CDR2 (germline): SGHTA, FQGNSA. Whole-study results and caveats: The CD4+ T cell repertoires in Susac syndrome did not show any clonal expansion.

After extraction with the RNeasy kit, roughly 0.45 to 1 ug of the RNA was reverse transcribed using random hexamers. Amplification of TCR beta CDR3 used immunoSEQ multiplex PCR across 54 Vbeta and 13 Jbeta. MiXCR, run by TCRdb on the immunoSEQ multiplex PCR reads, gives a single entry per CDR3 protein. The data hold about 180,000 distinct CDR3 sequences, with around 94% observed a single time. The chain joins TRBV7-2 to TRBJ1-5, with D possibly TRBD1 on 6 matching bases. This receptor was taken from a human donor with Susac syndrome. Sample: CD4+ T cells from PBMCs. CDR3 sequence: CASSQEAGGAQPQHF. The CDR3 bases are TGTGCCAGCAGCCAAGAGGCTGGGGGGGCTCAGCCCCAGCATTTT.